This is a list of T cell receptor beta chains from one sample in a study of blood T cell repertoires in COVID-19. Repertoires were generated with immunoSEQ multiplex PCR, while TCRdb's copy carries only in-frame clones and drops some. The sample lists some 350,000 clones, about 90% occurring once. Sample: peripheral blood. These TCRs come from a woman aged 45-60 years with COVID-19, enrolled during active disease. CDR3s include the opening cysteine and the closing phenylalanine or tryptophan. Each record gives: V gene, clone size, D gene, J gene, CDR3 protein, CDR3 DNA. The D gene is left open where the match is weak. Not all rows give a size; the values are once, few, many and, for expanded clones, a class.

>TRBV25-1|NA|TRBD1|TRBJ2-1
CASSRQGFVYNEQFF
TGTGCCAGCAGCCGACAGGGCTTCGTTTACAATGAGCAGTTCTTC
>TRBV10-1|NA|TRBD1|TRBJ2-1
CASSVEPGQGTNEQFF
TGCGCCAGCAGCGTCGAACCGGGACAGGGGACCAATGAGCAGTTCTTC
>TRBV4-1|NA|TRBD1|TRBJ2-5
CASSQGTGGIVETQYF
TGCGCCAGCAGCCAAGGGACAGGGGGCATTGTGGAGACCCAGTACTTC
>TRBV11-2|NA|TRBD2|TRBJ2-7
CASSSGTSGAGQYF
TGTGCCAGCAGCTCCGGGACTAGCGGGGCGGGGCAGTACTTC
>TRBV5-1|once|NA|TRBJ2-3
CASSFQNTDTQYF
TGCGCCAGCAGCTTTCAGAACACAGATACGCAGTATTTT
>TRBV27|NA|TRBD2|TRBJ2-3
CASSPTSGRGADTQYF
TGTGCCAGCAGTCCCACTAGCGGGAGAGGGGCAGATACGCAGTATTTT
>TRBV7-8|few|TRBD2|TRBJ2-2
CASSLPSGIVLGELFF
TGTGCCAGCAGCCTCCCTAGCGGTATCGTTTTAGGGGAGCTGTTTTTT
>TRBV29-1|once|NA|TRBJ2-4
CSVLGGAAGDIQYF
TGCAGCGTCCTTGGGGGGGCCGCGGGAGACATTCAGTACTTC
>TRBV7-8|NA|NA|TRBJ2-5
CASSFRGAGETQYF
TGTGCCAGCAGCTTCCGGGGCGCGGGGGAGACCCAGTACTTC
>TRBV7-9|NA|NA|TRBJ1-4
CASSAGAATNEKLFF
TGTGCCAGCAGCGCAGGGGCCGCGACTAATGAAAAACTGTTTTTT
>TRBV18|NA|NA|TRBJ2-7
CASSPLNSGSSYEQYF
TGTGCCAGCTCACCACTCAACTCGGGGAGCTCCTACGAGCAGTACTTC
>TRBV14|once|NA|TRBJ1-1
CASSRHGGVSTEAFF
TGTGCCAGCAGCCGCCATGGGGGCGTTAGCACTGAAGCTTTCTTT
>TRBV6-5|NA|TRBD1|TRBJ2-1
CASRADRGSNNEQFF
TGTGCCAGCAGAGCCGACAGGGGTTCAAACAATGAGCAGTTCTTC
>TRBV7-6|NA|TRBD1|TRBJ2-5
CASSFTRTGYQETQYF
TGTGCCAGCAGCTTCACCCGGACAGGATACCAAGAGACCCAGTACTTC
>TRBV19|NA|NA|TRBJ2-5
CASSSTSRETQYF
TGTGCCAGTAGTAGTACTTCAAGAGAGACCCAGTACTTC
>TRBV3-1/TRBV3-2|NA|NA|TRBJ2-5
CASSQGLFGTPGIETQYF
TGTGCCAGCAGCCAAGGCCTGTTCGGCACCCCAGGCATTGAGACCCAGTACTTC
>TRBV19|NA|NA|TRBJ1-5
CASSIQGIQPQHF
TGTGCCAGTAGTATACAGGGGATACAGCCCCAGCATTTT
>TRBV29-1|NA|TRBD1|TRBJ1-2
CSVVGGQGARGYTF
TGCAGCGTTGTAGGGGGACAGGGGGCGCGTGGCTACACCTTC
>TRBV5-5|NA|TRBD1|TRBJ2-3
CASSLAGGSSADTQYF
TGTGCCAGCAGTCTCGCAGGGGGCTCGTCCGCAGATACGCAGTATTTT
>TRBV7-2|NA|NA|TRBJ1-1
CASSLSGGGTNTEAFF
TGTGCCAGCAGCTTAAGCGGCGGTGGGACAAACACTGAAGCTTTCTTT
>TRBV7-8|NA|TRBD1|TRBJ2-3
CASSGSGGGFYGSAFDTQYF
TGTGCCAGCAGCGGTTCAGGGGGCGGTTTTTATGGATCTGCATTTGATACGCAGTATTTT
>TRBV9|NA|TRBD2|TRBJ2-5
CASSVGSAGYGTQYF
TGTGCCAGCAGCGTAGGTTCAGCGGGATATGGGACCCAGTACTTC
>TRBV10-1|NA|TRBD1|TRBJ2-1
CASRGQGRDEQFF
TGCGCCAGCAGGGGACAGGGGCGCGATGAGCAGTTCTTC
>TRBV9|NA|NA|TRBJ1-6
CASSVEGRANSPLHF
TGTGCCAGCAGCGTAGAGGGCAGGGCTAATTCACCCCTCCACTTT
>TRBV6-6|NA|NA|TRBJ1-4
CASKGIVNEKLFF
TGTGCCAGCAAGGGGATAGTTAATGAAAAACTGTTTTTT
>TRBV7-9|once|NA|TRBJ2-7
CASSINVREQYF
TGTGCCAGCAGCATAAATGTGAGGGAGCAGTACTTC
>TRBV3-1/TRBV3-2|NA|TRBD2|TRBJ2-3
CASSLTSGSTDTQYF
TGTGCCAGCAGCCTGACTAGCGGGAGCACAGATACGCAGTATTTT
>TRBV14|NA|TRBD2|TRBJ2-2
CASSPRVAGNTGELFF
TGTGCCAGCAGCCCTAGAGTAGCGGGTAACACCGGGGAGCTGTTTTTT
>TRBV30|NA|TRBD1|TRBJ1-5
CAWSKLQGASNQPQHF
TGTGCCTGGAGTAAACTACAGGGGGCTAGCAATCAGCCCCAGCATTTT
>TRBV10-2|few|TRBD1|TRBJ1-1
CASSEGQGGRNTEAFF
TGCGCCAGCAGTGAAGGACAGGGTGGAAGGAACACTGAAGCTTTCTTT
>TRBV30|NA|NA|TRBJ1-4
CAWSAGHGNEKLFF
TGTGCCTGGAGTGCGGGACATGGAAATGAAAAACTGTTTTTT
>TRBV2|NA|NA|TRBJ2-7
CASSLGKSYEQYF
TGTGCCAGCAGTCTCGGGAAATCCTACGAGCAGTACTTC
>TRBV18|NA|NA|TRBJ2-1
CASSRLLSSYNEQFF
TGTGCCAGCTCAAGACTTTTGAGCTCCTACAATGAGCAGTTCTTC
>TRBV30|NA|NA|TRBJ2-3
CAWSVQGGADTQYF
TGTGCCTGGAGTGTTCAAGGGGGGGCAGATACGCAGTATTTT
>TRBV5-1|NA|TRBD1|TRBJ1-4
CASSAKIKDRVNEKLFF
TGCGCCAGCAGCGCCAAAATTAAGGACAGGGTGAATGAAAAACTGTTTTTT
>TRBV2|NA|NA|TRBJ1-6
CASSESSQGRDSNSPLHF
TGTGCCAGCAGCGAAAGCTCCCAGGGTCGAGATTCCAATTCACCCCTCCACTTT
>TRBV6-6|once|NA|TRBJ1-1
CASSYPGGEIEAFF
TGTGCCAGCAGTTACCCCGGGGGGGAGATTGAAGCTTTCTTT
>TRBV6-7|many|TRBD1|TRBJ1-5
CASQNYQDRGSNQPQHF
TGTGCCAGCCAAAACTACCAGGACAGGGGAAGCAATCAGCCCCAGCATTTT
>TRBV5-1|once|TRBD2|TRBJ2-1
CASSLETSGRAFHNEQFF
TGCGCCAGCAGCTTGGAGACTAGCGGGAGGGCCTTTCACAATGAGCAGTTCTTC
>TRBV29-1|NA|TRBD1|TRBJ2-5
CSALTGQETQYF
TGCAGCGCACTGACAGGGCAAGAGACCCAGTACTTC
>TRBV3-1/TRBV3-2|NA|NA|TRBJ1-5
CASSQDRGNQPQHF
TGTGCCAGCAGCCAAGATCGGGGAAATCAGCCCCAGCATTTT
>TRBV5-1|NA|NA|TRBJ2-3
CASSLARGLTDTQYF
TGCGCCAGCAGCTTGGCACGAGGGCTCACAGATACGCAGTATTTT
>TRBV3-1/TRBV3-2|NA|NA|TRBJ2-5
CASSQFLGVQETQYF
TGTGCCAGCAGCCAATTTCTAGGGGTCCAAGAGACCCAGTACTTC
>TRBV27|NA|NA|TRBJ2-7
CASSLSAGENYEQYF
TGTGCCAGCAGTTTATCTGCAGGTGAGAACTACGAGCAGTACTTC
>TRBV5-1|NA|TRBD1|TRBJ1-2
CASSPGQGSFGYTF
TGCGCCAGCAGTCCAGGACAGGGGTCGTTTGGCTACACCTTC
>TRBV5-5|NA|TRBD2|TRBJ2-7
CASSLVGTSGIYEQYF
TGTGCCAGCAGCTTGGTTGGGACTAGCGGGATTTACGAGCAGTACTTC
>TRBV11-2|NA|TRBD2|TRBJ2-3
CASSLEGGRADTQYF
TGTGCCAGCAGCTTAGAGGGCGGGAGGGCAGATACGCAGTATTTT
>TRBV27|NA|NA|TRBJ1-2
CASSFSVNYGYTF
TGTGCCAGCAGTTTTTCCGTAAACTATGGCTACACCTTC
>TRBV4-1|NA|TRBD2|TRBJ2-7
CASSPGLASNYEQYF
TGCGCCAGCAGCCCCGGACTAGCGTCAAACTACGAGCAGTACTTC
>TRBV7-2|NA|NA|TRBJ2-3
CASSSRQSTDTQYF
TGTGCCAGCAGCTCGAGACAGAGCACAGATACGCAGTATTTT